Below, 25 T cell receptor beta chains from the same sample are listed, as sequenced in a study of T cell responses to AZD1222 COVID-19 vaccine. Some clones are missing from TCRdb's copy, which holds only in-frame ones; the method was immunoSEQ multiplex PCR. The sample holds roughly 100,000 clones, roughly 89% seen once. Sequences were derived from peripheral blood, sampled 28 days after the second AZD1222 dose. The receptors shown here come from an adult who received the AZD1222 COVID-19 vaccine.

This rearrangement joins TRBV18 to TRBJ1-5, with D unresolved. With 2 bases removed from V and 5 bases from J, the gap between germline ends came to 13 bases. This CDR3 has 15 residues. CDR1 and CDR2 (germline): KGHSH, LQKENI. The CDR3 sequence is CASSPLEVRDQPQHF. CDR3 nucleotides: TGTGCCAGCTCACCATTAGAAGTGAGAGATCAGCCCCAGCATTTT. Looking up the rest from reference TRBV18 and TRBJ1-5 gives the full variable domain: NAGVMQNPRHLVRRRGQEARLRCSPMKGHSHVYWYRQLPEEGLKFMVYLQKENIIDESGMPKERFSAEFPKEGPSILRIQQVVRGDSAAYFCASSPLEVRDQPQHFGDGTRLSIL.

This clone was seen a handful of times. V is TRBV4-1 and J is TRBJ1-5; D is uncertain. The CDR3 contains 15 residues. V lost 0 bases, J lost 0 bases, and 6 bases lay in between. CDR1 is MGHRA and CDR2 is YSYEKL in the germline V gene. This CDR3 is CASSQDRNSNQPQHF. CDR3 sequence (DNA): TGCGCCAGCAGCCAAGACAGAAATAGCAATCAGCCCCAGCATTTT.

The chain carries TRBV6-5 and TRBJ2-7; weak D call: TRBD1 (6 bases). The CDR3 is made up of 14 amino acids. Between the trimmed V and J ends, which lost 4 bases and 3 bases, there was a span of 13 bases. The germline V gene encodes CDR1 MNHEY and CDR2 SVGAGI. The CDR3 sequence: CASSSSGTNYEQYF. For the CDR3, the DNA is TGTGCCAGCAGTTCCTCCGGGACAAACTACGAGCAGTACTTC.

The chain is built from TRBV27 and TRBJ1-4; possible D gene TRBD1, 5 bases. Per germline, CDR1 MNHEY and CDR2 SMNVEV (reference sequence). The CDR3 covers 15 residues. V shed 3 bases and J shed 4 bases, with 12 bases lying between them. The CDR3 DNA follows: TGTGCCAGCAGTTTTGGTGGGGCAAATAATGAAAAACTGTTTTTT. Encoded protein: CASSFGGANNEKLFF.

The chain carries TRBV5-1 and TRBJ2-7; possible D gene TRBD1, 6 bases. Germline assignment: CDR1 SGHRS and CDR2 YFSETQ. With 4 bases removed from V and 2 bases from J, the gap between germline ends came to 16 bases. The CDR3 extends over 15 amino acids. The CDR3 nucleotides are TGCGCCAGCAGCGGTGGTGTTCAGGGGACCTACGAGCAGTACTTC. Amino acid sequence: CASSGGVQGTYEQYF.

For the CDR3, the DNA is TGTGCTTTGGCCAGGGGTGGTCAAGAGACCCAGTACTTC. Translating it yields CALARGGQETQYF. The chain combines TRBV7-9 with TRBJ2-5; D might be TRBD1 (6 bases). The length of the CDR3 is 13 residues. Germline loops: CDR1 SEHNR, CDR2 FQNEAQ (reference sequence).

The chain has TRBV11-2 and TRBJ2-7; TRBD1 matches 8 bases. The CDR3 runs to 14 residues. From germline, CDR1 is SGHAT and CDR2 FQNNGV. Losses at the gene ends were 1 base for V and 2 bases for J; bases not matched to a gene: 1. The CDR3 region has the DNA TGTGCCAGCAGCTTAGGACAGGGGACCTACGAGCAGTACTTC. It translates to CASSLGQGTYEQYF.

The V call is TRBV6-2 or TRBV6-3, the J call TRBJ2-3; 11 bases fit TRBD2. The length of the CDR3 is 18 residues. CDR1 MNHEY and CDR2 SVGEGT come from the germline V gene. V lost 0 bases and J lost 1; bases outside the gene matches: 6. CDR3 coding DNA: TGTGCCAGCAGTTACTCTATAGCGGGAGGGCCCGGCACAGATACGCAGTATTTT. Amino acids: CASSYSIAGGPGTDTQYF.

The V and J genes are TRBV6-5 and TRBJ1-2; TRBD1 matches at 8 bases. In germline, CDR1 is MNHEY, CDR2 SVGAGI. This CDR3 is built from 15 residues. The V gene end was trimmed by 0 bases and the J gene end by 12 bases; junction bases not matched to a gene: 12. The CDR3 DNA reads as TGTGCCAGCAGTTACTCGATTGCGGGACAGGTGGCTAACACCTTC. Residues: CASSYSIAGQVANTF.

The sample holds a few counts of this clone. The gene calls are TRBV30 and TRBJ2-3; D might be TRBD1 or TRBD2, each matching 5 bases. Germline lookup yields CDR1 GTSNPN and CDR2 SVGIG (reference sequence). This CDR3 is built from 15 residues. The V end lost 5 bases, the J end lost 1 base, and 16 bases lay between the germline ends. The CDR3 sequence: CAWARHGTGTDTQYF. CDR3 nucleotide sequence: TGTGCCTGGGCGCGTCACGGGACGGGCACAGATACGCAGTATTTT.

The chain links TRBV5-4 to TRBJ2-2; 13 nucleotides agree with TRBD2. The J segment lost 4 bases and the V segment lost 5 bases, leaving 8 bases of the junction unmatched. Germline assignment: CDR1 SGHNT and CDR2 YYREEE (reference sequence). This CDR3 contains 17 residues. Written as DNA, the CDR3 is TGTGCCAGCAGAGATGGACTAGCGGGAGCGGGCACCGGGGAGCTGTTTTTT. It specifies CASRDGLAGAGTGELFF. The full variable domain, its missing parts supplied by reference TRBV5-4 and TRBJ2-2, is ETGVTQSPTHLIKTRGQQVTLRCSSQSGHNTVSWYQQALGQGPQFIFQYYREEENGRGNFPPRFSGLQFPNYSSELNVNALELDDSALYLCASRDGLAGAGTGELFFGEGSRLTVL.

The chain couples TRBV29-1 to TRBJ2-1; 8 nucleotides agree with TRBD2. Losses at the gene ends were 6 bases for V and 10 bases for J; bases not matched to a gene: 14. The CDR3 spans 14 residues. CDR1 is SQVTM and CDR2 is ANQGSEA in the germline V gene. As DNA, the CDR3 is TGCAGCGTGGTTAGGAGCGGGAGAGGGTGGGAGCAGTTCTTC. Translated, it gives CSVVRSGRGWEQFF.

This rearrangement joins TRBV27 to TRBJ2-7, with 13 bases matching TRBD2. Trimming at V came to 10 bases and at J to 4 bases, leaving 10 bases not matched to a gene. Germline V gene sequence: CDR1 MNHEY, CDR2 SMNVEV (reference sequence). The CDR3 consists of 15 residues. As DNA, the CDR3 is TGTGCCACCACCAGGACTAGCGGGAGTGTGTACGAGCAGTACTTC. Encoded protein: CATTRTSGSVYEQYF.

The CDR3 region has the DNA TGTGCCAGCAGCTTAGGACAGCCAAGCTCTGGAAACACCATATATTTT. Translated: CASSLGQPSSGNTIYF. The J gene is TRBJ1-3, the V gene TRBV5-4; possible D gene TRBD1, 6 bases. The CDR3 is made up of 16 amino acids. Trimming removed 2 bases at V and 0 bases at J, with 12 bases between. Germline loops: CDR1 SGHNT, CDR2 YYREEE (reference sequence).

J is TRBJ1-3 and V is TRBV9; perhaps TRBD1 as D (5 bases). Germline V gene sequence: CDR1 SGDLS, CDR2 YYNGEE. V was clipped by 0 bases and J by 0 bases, with 7 bases between them. This CDR3 comprises 15 residues. Here the CDR3 reads CASSVDGASGNTIYF. CDR3 coding DNA: TGTGCCAGCAGCGTAGATGGGGCCTCTGGAAACACCATATATTTT. Full variable domain (outside the CDR3, taken from reference TRBV9 and TRBJ1-3): DSGVTQTPKHLITATGQRVTLRCSPRSGDLSVYWYQQSLDQGLQFLIQYYNGEERAKGNILERFSAQQFPDLHSELNLSSLELGDSALYFCASSVDGASGNTIYFGEGSWLTVV.

The chain carries TRBV10-1 and TRBJ1-4, with D unclear. V lost 6 bases, J lost 4 bases, and 9 bases lay in between. Germline V CDR1 and CDR2: WNHNN, SYGVQD (reference sequence). The CDR3 is made up of 13 amino acids. The CDR3 nucleotides read TGCGCCAGCAGAGGAGGACTTAATGAAAAACTGTTTTTT. This codes for CASRGGLNEKLFF.

V usage is TRBV6-5 and J usage is TRBJ1-2; D is perhaps TRBD1 (5 bases). Trimming stripped 2 bases from V and 4 bases from J, with 11 bases between. The CDR3 extends over 14 amino acids. Germline-derived CDR1 and CDR2 are MNHEY and SVGAGI. In nucleotides, the CDR3 is TGTGCCAGCAGTTACGTACAGGCCCCCTATGGCTACACCTTC. Residues: CASSYVQAPYGYTF.

The chain recombines TRBV16 with TRBJ2-3; 7 nucleotides match TRBD1. V trimming: 1 base; J trimming: 5 bases; junction bases outside the gene matches: 9. Germline CDR1 reads KGHSY; CDR2 reads FQNENV. The CDR3 consists of 16 residues. In DNA form, the CDR3 reads TGTGCCAGCAGCCAATATGACAGGGACACAGGAGATACGCAGTATTTT. It codes for CASSQYDRDTGDTQYF.

V usage is TRBV19 and J usage is TRBJ1-1, with D possibly being TRBD1 (5 bases). The CDR3 has 16 amino acids. V was clipped by 6 bases and J by 0 bases, with 17 bases between them. Germline CDR1 and CDR2: LNHDA and SQIVND (reference sequence). The CDR3 DNA reads as TGTGCCAGTAGGGATTATGGACAAAACCTGAACACTGAAGCTTTCTTT. Translation: CASRDYGQNLNTEAFF.

The genes are TRBV24-1 and TRBJ2-1; D remains ambiguous. The CDR3 spans 15 residues. V lost 5 bases to trimming and J lost 0 bases, with 10 bases between them. Looked up from germline, CDR1 is KGHDR and CDR2 is SFDVKD. The CDR3 spells CATSGRGTSYNEQFF. The CDR3 bases are TGTGCCACCAGTGGCCGCGGAACCTCCTACAATGAGCAGTTCTTC.

This clone was detected a few times. The chain couples TRBV3-1 (or the pseudogene TRBV3-2) to TRBJ2-2; 7 bases fit TRBD1. Germline V gives CDR1 LGHDT, CDR2 YNNKEL (reference sequence). V lost 4 bases and J lost 2; bases outside the gene matches: 16. The CDR3 is 19 amino acids. The CDR3 DNA reads as TGTGCCAGCAGCCGATGGACAGGACTCTCTTCTATCAACACCGGGGAGCTGTTTTTT. It encodes CASSRWTGLSSINTGELFF.

This clone has a handful of counts. The chain recombines TRBV18 with TRBJ1-4, with D hard to call. The CDR3 sequence is 12 residues long. The V gene lost 6 bases and the J gene lost 8 bases, with 10 bases spanning the gap. From germline, CDR1 is KGHSH and CDR2 LQKENI. In DNA form, the CDR3 reads TGTGCCAGCTCCCTCCATCGGGAAAAACTGTTTTTT. As protein: CASSLHREKLFF.

The rearrangement links TRBV19 to TRBJ1-5; D might be TRBD1 (6 bases). V lost 5 bases and J lost 4, with 18 bases in between. This CDR3 region has 16 residues. CDR1 and CDR2 from the germline V gene are LNHDA and SQIVND (reference sequence). The CDR3 DNA is TGTGCCAGTAGTCCACATGGGAGGGGGGGGAATCAGCCCCAGCATTTT. Its translation is CASSPHGRGGNQPQHF. Drawing the rest from reference TRBV19 and TRBJ1-5, the complete variable domain is DGGITQSPKYLFRKEGQNVTLSCEQNLNHDAMYWYRQDPGQGLRLIYYSQIVNDFQKGDIAEGYSVSREKKESFPLTVTSAQKNPTAFYLCASSPHGRGGNQPQHFGDGTRLSIL.

This rearrangement joins TRBV19 to TRBJ1-2, with D possibly matching TRBD1 (6 bases). The V gene lost 7 bases and the J gene lost 8 bases, with 20 bases spanning the gap. The length of the CDR3 is 14 residues. Germline values: CDR1 LNHDA, CDR2 SQIVND (reference sequence). The CDR3 DNA is TGTGCCAGTACACCGGGGGCGCTCATCATGGGCTACACCTTC. Protein product: CASTPGALIMGYTF.

The J gene is TRBJ2-2, the V gene TRBV15; 12 bases match TRBD2. The J segment lost 5 bases and the V segment lost 0 bases, leaving 4 bases of the junction unmatched. In germline, CDR1 is LNHNV, CDR2 YYDKDF (reference sequence). This CDR3 has 17 amino acids. The CDR3 DNA sequence: TGTGCCACCAGCAGAGATAGCCTAGCGGGGGGGACCGGGGAGCTGTTTTTT. It codes for CATSRDSLAGGTGELFF.